This entry concerns a single T cell receptor beta chain. Using genomic DNA as the template, TCR beta VDJ and CDR3 profiling was carried out. TCRdb fed the reads into MiXCR, producing one record per CDR3 protein. Here the sample spans 300,000 or so distinct CDR3 sequences, under 65% being singletons. All sequencing subjects had displayed CD8+CD57+ cell expansion on flow cytometry. The data stem from a study of CD8+CD57+ T cells in acquired aplastic anemia. Study-wide background: Sorted cells (CD4+ and CD8+) yielded DNA amounts that averaged approximately 3.2 ug.

CDR1 and CDR2 from the germline V gene are SGHTA and FQGTGA. The CDR3 is 14 residues long. V was pared by 0 bases and J by 5 bases, with 4 bases of the junction left unmatched. Sample: sorted CD4+, CD8+, or CD8+CD57+ T cells (not recorded which) from PBMCs. V gene TRBV7-3 combines with J gene TRBJ2-7, with 7 bases identical to TRBD1. The receptor was derived from a human donor with aplastic anemia. CDR3 DNA: TGTGCCAGCAGCTTAACCAGGACAGGCAACGAGCAGTACTTC. Protein: CASSLTRTGNEQYF. Based on the CDR3 plus reference TRBV7-3 and TRBJ2-7, the full variable domain is GAGVSQTPSNKVTEKGKYVELRCDPISGHTALYWYRQSLGQGPEFLIYFQGTGAADDSGLPNDRFFAVRPEGSVSTLKIQRTERGDSAVYLCASSLTRTGNEQYFGPGTRLTVT.